This T cell receptor beta chain was profiled in a study of T cell responses to AZD1222 COVID-19 vaccine. General observations from the study: Targets within unmutated variant regions were reportedly found for nearly half of spike-specific TCRs. Just five to seven people given AZD1222 tested seropositive at baseline. The CD4 TCRs associated with vaccination extended across spike and predominated at 160-218 and 743-854. Among the donors, most were white British and more were female, and clonal diversity was possibly underestimated.

Trimming removed 3 bases from V and 4 bases from J; junction bases left unmatched: 9. The germline CDR1 and CDR2 sequences are ENHRY and SYGVKD. This CDR3 is 16 amino acids long. Concerning this clone: Its antigen is unidentified.

Here immunoSEQ multiplex PCR was the method, and the copy in TCRdb shows in-frame clones only, minus some. The sample consists of 130,000 or so clones, around 92% of them appearing once. This clonotype was sampled from an adult in good health. The chain couples TRBV10-3 to TRBJ1-2; 9 bases fit TRBD1. Specimen: peripheral blood, collected on day 0 of AZD1222 vaccination. Here the CDR3 DNA reads TGTGCCATCAGTGAATTACAGGGGGCCTCTGGCTATGGCTACACCTTC. Its protein is CAISELQGASGYGYTF.